These 23 T cell receptor beta chains were all obtained from the same sample, sequenced in a study of blood T cells in healthy people across ages. Combining a sample-barcoded 5' primer with a J-beta primer mix, a second PCR ran for about 7 to 11 cycles. Via MiXCR, TCRdb re-called the 5' RACE reads, giving one row per CDR3 protein. The sample lists 1.8 million or so distinct CDR3 sequences; more than 35% were seen once. The sample taken for sequencing was blood. Receptor source: a human donor in good health.

The rearrangement joins TRBV20-1 to TRBJ2-5; D possibly corresponds to TRBD1 (5 bases). V gave up 6 bases and J gave up 1 base, with 18 bases separating them. The CDR3 totals 15 residues. Per the germline V gene, CDR1 is DFQATT and CDR2 is SNEGSKA (reference sequence). This chain's CDR3 is CSARVPWGPQETQYF. The CDR3 bases are TGCAGTGCCCGCGTCCCTTGGGGCCCCCAAGAGACCCAGTACTTC.

J is TRBJ2-6 and V is TRBV7-9, with D uncertain. V lost 6 bases and J 4 bases, leaving 10 bases between the germline ends. This CDR3 comprises 14 residues. Germline V lookup: CDR1 SEHNR, CDR2 FQNEAQ (reference sequence). The CDR3 nucleotides read TGTGCCAGCAGATACCTCCTCGGGGCCAACGTCCTGACTTTC. Translation: CASRYLLGANVLTF.

This clonotype was picked up many times. In DNA, the CDR3 is TGCAGCGTTCTCTTGTGGGGGGGCACTGAAGCTTTCTTT. This translates into CSVLLWGGTEAFF. This chain connects TRBV29-1 to TRBJ1-1; possible D gene TRBD1, 5 bases. This CDR3 comprises 13 residues. V lost 5 bases, J lost 4 bases, and 14 bases lay in between. Germline loops: CDR1 SQVTM, CDR2 ANQGSEA.

The genes are TRBV6-5 and TRBJ2-1; 15 bases are shared with TRBD2. Per germline, CDR1 MNHEY and CDR2 SVGAGI. The V gene end was trimmed by 0 bases and the J gene end by 8 bases; junction bases not matched to a gene: 8. The CDR3 length is 18 residues. The CDR3 loop is CASSYSGTSGGPADEQFF. Here the CDR3 DNA reads TGTGCCAGCAGTTACTCCGGGACTAGCGGGGGGCCCGCAGATGAGCAGTTCTTC.

This sequence joins TRBV7-2 and TRBJ1-2; 8 positions match TRBD1. Germline trimming cut 2 bases from V and 5 bases from J; bases unmatched to any gene: 7. From germline, CDR1 is SGHTA and CDR2 FQGNSA. This CDR3 is 15 amino acids long. The CDR3 loop is CASSLRTGRAYGYTF. The CDR3 DNA is TGTGCCAGCAGCTTACGGACAGGGCGGGCATATGGCTACACCTTC.

The gene calls are TRBV20-1 and TRBJ1-2; the D is unclear. The germline CDR1 and CDR2 sequences are DFQATT and SNEGSKA (reference sequence). With 4 bases removed from V and 4 bases from J, the gap between germline ends came to 19 bases. CDR3 length: 15 amino acids. CDR3 coding DNA: TGCAGTGCTACTATTCCTAGGGAAGGGAGCTATGGCTACACCTTC. Translation gives CSATIPREGSYGYTF.

The J gene is TRBJ2-6, the V gene TRBV12-3 or TRBV12-4; the D call may be TRBD1 or TRBD2 (5 bases each). The CDR3 runs to 19 residues. V lost 3 bases, J lost 4 bases, and 22 bases lay in between. The chain's CDR3 is CASSLGIGDRFSGANVLTF. The CDR3 DNA reads TGTGCCAGCAGTTTGGGAATCGGGGACCGTTTCTCAGGGGCCAACGTCCTGACTTTC.

The gene calls are TRBV24-1 and TRBJ2-7; D is undetermined. Gene TRBJ2-5 matches the end of the DNA better, so the J call may be wrong. The length of the CDR3 is 17 residues. Germline V gene data show CDR1 as KGHDR and CDR2 as SFDVKD. DNA of the CDR3: TGTGCCACCAGTGGGTCTTTTGGGTCGGTTAATCCAGAGACCCAGTACTTC. Protein: CATSGSFGSVNPETQYF.

This clonotype was counted a few times. The chain couples TRBV4-1 to TRBJ2-7, with D uncertain. The CDR3 consists of 15 residues. Germline CDR1 and CDR2: MGHRA and YSYEKL. Between the trimmed V and J ends, which lost 0 bases and 2 bases, there was a span of 11 bases. CDR3 bases: TGCGCCAGCAGCCAAGATAGAACGGTTACCTACGAGCAGTACTTC. Residues: CASSQDRTVTYEQYF.

Only a few counts were recorded for this clonotype. The chain carries TRBV28 and TRBJ2-7; 8 positions agree with TRBD1. V lost 6 bases and J lost 3; bases outside the gene matches: 10. There are 15 residues in the CDR3. Germline V lookup: CDR1 MDHEN, CDR2 SYDVKM. This CDR3 reads CASRPAGTGFYEQYF. In nucleotides, the CDR3 is TGTGCCAGCAGACCAGCCGGGACAGGCTTCTACGAGCAGTACTTC.

CDR3 sequence (DNA): TGTGCCAGCAGCTTAGGGCCTCCAGGGGGCGAGCAGTACTTC. This encodes CASSLGPPGGEQYF. The rearrangement uses TRBV7-2 and TRBJ2-7, with 7 bases fitting TRBD1. This CDR3 has 14 amino acids. V lost 1 base, J lost 6 bases, and 6 bases stayed unmatched. Germline values: CDR1 SGHTA, CDR2 FQGNSA.

This chain joins TRBV7-2 and TRBJ2-1; 15 nucleotides agree with TRBD2. Trimming cost V 5 bases and J 3 bases; bases outside gene matches: 8. CDR1 and CDR2 from the germline V gene are SGHTA and FQGNSA. The CDR3 is 18 residues long. The CDR3 DNA follows: TGTGCCAGCAGCCCCGGGACTAGCGGGGGGACTCTCTACAATGAGCAGTTCTTC. Amino acid sequence: CASSPGTSGGTLYNEQFF.

The rearrangement uses TRBV6-1 and TRBJ2-2; TRBD2 might be the D (5 bases). The CDR3 sequence is 15 residues long. Per the germline V gene, CDR1 is MNHNS and CDR2 is SASEGT. Trimming cost V 6 bases and J 1 base, with 12 bases left between them. The CDR3 region has the DNA TGTGCCAGCAGGGGAGACTCCCGGAACACCGGGGAGCTGTTTTTT. It codes for CASRGDSRNTGELFF.

V gene TRBV7-2 combines with J gene TRBJ1-1, with D maybe TRBD1 (5 bases). V gave up 5 bases and J gave up 0 bases, with 13 bases separating them. CDR1 and CDR2 from the germline V gene are SGHTA and FQGNSA. The CDR3 has 15 amino acids. The CDR3 spells CASSTGPPLNTEAFF. DNA for the CDR3: TGTGCCAGCAGCACGGGACCGCCTCTGAACACTGAAGCTTTCTTT.

Comments on this clonotype: The missing conserved phenylalanine or tryptophan at the end of this CDR3 makes a read error likely. This chain connects TRBV6-5 to TRBJ1-2; 7 positions agree with TRBD1. The germline V gene encodes CDR1 MNHEY and CDR2 SVGAGI. Trimming removed 7 bases from V and 3 bases from J; junction bases left unmatched: 11. CDR3 length: 15 residues. The CDR3 is CASTRGGEQDYGYTC. As DNA, the CDR3 is TGTGCCAGCACCAGAGGGGGCGAGCAGGACTATGGCTACACCTGC.

This clonotype appeared a few times. This rearrangement joins TRBV20-1 to TRBJ2-7; the D is unclear. The CDR3 has 14 residues. Trimming took off 2 bases at V and 1 base at J, with 12 bases between the two ends. Germline CDR1 is DFQATT and CDR2 is SNEGSKA (reference sequence). The DNA for the CDR3 is TGCAGTGCTAGATCCCAAAGTCGGTCCTACGAGCAGTACTTC. It codes for CSARSQSRSYEQYF.

There are a few counts of this clonotype. At one boundary the junction diverges from the germline segment, which might be a read error. CDR3: CTSRGGPSTDTQYF. The CDR3 DNA is TGTACCAGCAGAGGGGGTCCTAGCACAGATACGCAGTATTTT. The V call is TRBV27, the J call TRBJ2-3; possibly TRBD1 for D (6 bases). Germline V lookup: CDR1 MNHEY, CDR2 SMNVEV (reference sequence). The CDR3 loop spans 14 amino acids.

With regard to this clonotype: Its ends do not fully match the called genes, so a read error is possible. This sequence joins TRBV4-1 and TRBJ2-3; D is possibly TRBD1 (5 bases). Germline CDR1 is MGHRA and CDR2 is YSYEKL. The CDR3 consists of 12 residues. CDR3 DNA: TGCGCCAACAGCCAAGTAGGGGTCACGCAGTATTTT. Translated, it gives CANSQVGVTQYF.

V gene TRBV12-3 or TRBV12-4 combines with J gene TRBJ1-2; 10 bases map to TRBD1. Trimming removed 0 bases from V and 5 bases from J; junction bases left unmatched: 6. This CDR3 contains 16 residues. CDR3 protein: CASSLARGDRGYGYTF. The CDR3 DNA is TGTGCCAGCAGTTTAGCGCGAGGGGACAGGGGATATGGCTACACCTTC.

The sample holds a few counts of this clonotype. The chain uses TRBV29-1 and TRBJ1-1; D is uncertain. Trimming shortened V by 3 bases and J by 6 bases, and 17 bases separated the two germline ends. The CDR3 is 14 amino acids. Germline V lookup: CDR1 SQVTM, CDR2 ANQGSEA. CDR3 sequence reads: CSVDGSLGSSEAFF. In DNA form, the CDR3 reads TGCAGCGTTGACGGCAGCCTGGGGTCGTCTGAAGCTTTCTTT.

A few counts support this clonotype. The rearrangement joins TRBV2 to TRBJ2-2, with D uncertain. Trimming stripped 3 bases from V and 3 bases from J, with 2 bases between. This CDR3 has 12 amino acids. Germline V gene data show CDR1 as SNHLY and CDR2 as FYNNEI. CDR3 in amino acids: CASSDDTGELFF. The CDR3 DNA reads as TGTGCCAGCAGTGATGACACCGGGGAGCTGTTTTTT.

CDR3: CASSQEFVRVSPNQPQHF. The CDR3 DNA follows: TGCGCCAGCAGCCAAGAATTCGTGCGGGTCTCACCAAATCAGCCCCAGCATTTT. The rearrangement uses TRBV4-3 and TRBJ1-5; D gene uncertain. The V gene's germline CDR1 is LGHNA and CDR2 YSLEER. V shed 0 bases and J shed 4 bases, with 19 bases lying between them. There are 18 residues in the CDR3.

This clonotype has more than one count but fewer than ten. The rearrangement links TRBV7-9 to TRBJ2-1; TRBD2 matches at 12 bases. The CDR3 contains 16 residues. Per germline, CDR1 SEHNR and CDR2 FQNEAQ (reference sequence). V was pared by 5 bases and J by 4 bases, with 6 bases of the junction left unmatched. The CDR3 loop is CASSDGGLAGYNEQFF. The DNA for the CDR3 is TGTGCCAGCAGCGACGGGGGACTAGCGGGTTACAATGAGCAGTTCTTC.